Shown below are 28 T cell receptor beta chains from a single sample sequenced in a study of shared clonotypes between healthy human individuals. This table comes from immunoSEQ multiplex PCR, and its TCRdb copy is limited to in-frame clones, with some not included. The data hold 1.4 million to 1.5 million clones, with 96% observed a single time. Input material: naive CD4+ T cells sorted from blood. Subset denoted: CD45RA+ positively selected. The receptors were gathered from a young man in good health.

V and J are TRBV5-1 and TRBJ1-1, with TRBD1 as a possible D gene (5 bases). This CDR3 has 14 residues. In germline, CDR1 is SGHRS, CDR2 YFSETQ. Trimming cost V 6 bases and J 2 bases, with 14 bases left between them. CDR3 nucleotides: TGCGCCAGCAAACGAGAAGGGGCAAACACTGAAGCTTTCTTT. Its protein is CASKREGANTEAFF.

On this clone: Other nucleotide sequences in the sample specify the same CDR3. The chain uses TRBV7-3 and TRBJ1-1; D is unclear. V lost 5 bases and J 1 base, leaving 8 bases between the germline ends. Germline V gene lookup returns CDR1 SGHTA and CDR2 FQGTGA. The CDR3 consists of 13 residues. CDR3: CASSLRGNTEAFF. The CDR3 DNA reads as TGTGCCAGCAGCCTACGGGGGAACACTGAAGCTTTCTTT.

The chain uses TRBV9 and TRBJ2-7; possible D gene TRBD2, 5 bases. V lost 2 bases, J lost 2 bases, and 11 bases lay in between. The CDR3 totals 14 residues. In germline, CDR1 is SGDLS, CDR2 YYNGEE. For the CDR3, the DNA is TGTGCCAGCAGCGTGGCCACGGAGGCCTACGAGCAGTACTTC. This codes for CASSVATEAYEQYF. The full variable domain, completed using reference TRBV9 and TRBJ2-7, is DSGVTQTPKHLITATGQRVTLRCSPRSGDLSVYWYQQSLDQGLQFLIQYYNGEERAKGNILERFSAQQFPDLHSELNLSSLELGDSALYFCASSVATEAYEQYFGPGTRLTVT.

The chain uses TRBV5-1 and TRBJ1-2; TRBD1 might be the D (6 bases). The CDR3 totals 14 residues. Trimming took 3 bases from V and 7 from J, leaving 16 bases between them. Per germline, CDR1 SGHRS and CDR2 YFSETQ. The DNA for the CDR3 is TGCGCCAGCAGCTGGCCAACAGGGAAGGGTGGCTACACCTTC. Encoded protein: CASSWPTGKGGYTF.

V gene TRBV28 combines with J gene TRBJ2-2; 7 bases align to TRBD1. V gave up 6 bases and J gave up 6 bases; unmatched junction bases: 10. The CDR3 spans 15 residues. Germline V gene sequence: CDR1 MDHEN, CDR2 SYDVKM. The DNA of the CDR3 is TGTGCCAGCAGAGCACAGGGGAACGCGGCCGGGGAGCTGTTTTTT. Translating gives CASRAQGNAAGELFF.

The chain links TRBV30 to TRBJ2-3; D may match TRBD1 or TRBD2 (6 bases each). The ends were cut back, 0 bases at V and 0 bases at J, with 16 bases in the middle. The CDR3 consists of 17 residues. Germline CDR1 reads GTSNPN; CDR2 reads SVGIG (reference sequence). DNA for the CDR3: TGTGCCTGGAGTGTACAAGGGGGGAAGTGGAGCACAGATACGCAGTATTTT. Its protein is CAWSVQGGKWSTDTQYF.

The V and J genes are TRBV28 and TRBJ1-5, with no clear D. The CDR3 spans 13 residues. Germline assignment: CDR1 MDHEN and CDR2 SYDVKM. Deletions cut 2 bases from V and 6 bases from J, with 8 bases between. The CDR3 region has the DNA TGTGCCAGCAGTTTAGGCGGGGTTCAGCCCCAGCATTTT. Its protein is CASSLGGVQPQHF.

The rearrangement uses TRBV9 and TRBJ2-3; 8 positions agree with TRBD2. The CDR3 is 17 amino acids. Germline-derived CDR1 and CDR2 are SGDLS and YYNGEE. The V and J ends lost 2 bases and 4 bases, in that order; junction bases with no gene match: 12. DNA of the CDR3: TGTGCCAGCAGCGTCATGGGGGTAGCGGGAATTCCAGATACGCAGTATTTT. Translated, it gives CASSVMGVAGIPDTQYF.

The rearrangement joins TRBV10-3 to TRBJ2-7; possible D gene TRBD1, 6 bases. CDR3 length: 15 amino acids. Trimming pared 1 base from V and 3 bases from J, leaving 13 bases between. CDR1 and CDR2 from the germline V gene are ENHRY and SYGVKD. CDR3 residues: CAISELRTDGYEQYF. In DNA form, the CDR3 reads TGTGCCATCAGTGAGTTAAGGACAGATGGCTACGAGCAGTACTTC.

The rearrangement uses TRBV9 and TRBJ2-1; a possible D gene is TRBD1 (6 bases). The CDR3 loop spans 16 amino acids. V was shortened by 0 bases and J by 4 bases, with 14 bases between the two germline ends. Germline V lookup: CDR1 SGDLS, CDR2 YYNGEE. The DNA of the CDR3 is TGTGCCAGCAGCGTAGTTGATAGGGGGACGTACAATGAGCAGTTCTTC. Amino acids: CASSVVDRGTYNEQFF. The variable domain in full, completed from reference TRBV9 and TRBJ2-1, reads DSGVTQTPKHLITATGQRVTLRCSPRSGDLSVYWYQQSLDQGLQFLIQYYNGEERAKGNILERFSAQQFPDLHSELNLSSLELGDSALYFCASSVVDRGTYNEQFFGPGTRLTVL.

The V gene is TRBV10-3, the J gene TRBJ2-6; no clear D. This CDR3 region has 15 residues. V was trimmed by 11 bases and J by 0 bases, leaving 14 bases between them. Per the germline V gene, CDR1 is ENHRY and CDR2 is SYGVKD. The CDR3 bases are TGTGCCTCAACAGTCCCAAGCTCTGGGGCCAACGTCCTGACTTTC. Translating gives CASTVPSSGANVLTF.

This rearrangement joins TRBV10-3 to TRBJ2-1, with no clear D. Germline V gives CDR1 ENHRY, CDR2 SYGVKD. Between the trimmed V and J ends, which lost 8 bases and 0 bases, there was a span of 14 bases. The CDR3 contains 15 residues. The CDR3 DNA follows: TGTGCCATCCAACCCAGCGCCAGCTCCTACAATGAGCAGTTCTTC. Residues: CAIQPSASSYNEQFF.

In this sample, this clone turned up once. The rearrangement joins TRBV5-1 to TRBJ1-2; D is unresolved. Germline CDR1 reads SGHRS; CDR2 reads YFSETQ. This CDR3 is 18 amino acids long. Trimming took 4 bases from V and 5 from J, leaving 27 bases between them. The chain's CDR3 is CASSRRVPNEGAMYGYTF. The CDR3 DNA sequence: TGCGCCAGCAGCCGCCGGGTCCCAAATGAGGGAGCAATGTATGGCTACACCTTC.

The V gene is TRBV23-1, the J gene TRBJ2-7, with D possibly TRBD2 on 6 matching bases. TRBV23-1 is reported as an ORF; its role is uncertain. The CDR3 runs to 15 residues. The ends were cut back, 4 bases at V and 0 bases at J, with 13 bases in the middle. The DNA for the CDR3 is TGCGCCAGCAGTCCCCGGGGGAGAAGCTCCTACGAGCAGTACTTC. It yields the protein CASSPRGRSSYEQYF.

The CDR3, as DNA: TGCACCAGCAGCCCAGGACAGGGGACCTTTAGCAATCAGCCCCAGCATTTT. It translates to CTSSPGQGTFSNQPQHF. The chain links TRBV1 to TRBJ1-5; the listed D gene, TRBD1, was not tested against the DNA. TRBV1 is listed as a pseudogene. This CDR3 is built from 17 residues.

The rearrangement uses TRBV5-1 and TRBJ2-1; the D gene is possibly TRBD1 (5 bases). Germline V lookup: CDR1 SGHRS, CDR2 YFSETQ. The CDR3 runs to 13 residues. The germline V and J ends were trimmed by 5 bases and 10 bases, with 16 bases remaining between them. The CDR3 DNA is TGCGCCAGCAGTCTGGGGCCACTTGGGGAGCAGTTCTTC. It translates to CASSLGPLGEQFF.

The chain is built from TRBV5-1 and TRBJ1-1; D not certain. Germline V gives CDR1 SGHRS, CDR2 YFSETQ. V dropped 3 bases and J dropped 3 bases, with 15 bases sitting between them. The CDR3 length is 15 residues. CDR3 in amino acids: CASSYMFERDTEAFF. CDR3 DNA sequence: TGCGCCAGCAGCTACATGTTCGAGAGGGACACTGAAGCTTTCTTT. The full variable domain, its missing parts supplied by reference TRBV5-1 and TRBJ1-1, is KAGVTQTPRYLIKTRGQQVTLSCSPISGHRSVSWYQQTPGQGLQFLFEYFSETQRNKGNFPGRFSGRQFSNSRSEMNVSTLELGDSALYLCASSYMFERDTEAFFGQGTRLTVV.

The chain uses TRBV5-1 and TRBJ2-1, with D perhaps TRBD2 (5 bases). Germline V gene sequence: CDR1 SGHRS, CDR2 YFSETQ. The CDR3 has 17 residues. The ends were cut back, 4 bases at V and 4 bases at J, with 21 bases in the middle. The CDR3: CASSLLGSQEVYNEQFF. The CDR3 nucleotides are TGCGCCAGCAGCCTCCTAGGGAGCCAGGAGGTATACAATGAGCAGTTCTTC.

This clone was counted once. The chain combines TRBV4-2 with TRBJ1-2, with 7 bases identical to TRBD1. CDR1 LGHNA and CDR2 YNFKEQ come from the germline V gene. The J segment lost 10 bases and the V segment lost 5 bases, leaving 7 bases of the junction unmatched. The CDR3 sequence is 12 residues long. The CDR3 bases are TGTGCCAGCAGCGTCAGACAGGGATTCTACACCTTC. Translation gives CASSVRQGFYTF.

The DNA for the CDR3 is TGTGCCAGCAGTTCCTCTACAGGGGTCAACAGACAGCCCCAGCATTTT. Translating gives CASSSSTGVNRQPQHF. The chain uses TRBV28 and TRBJ1-5; TRBD1 matches 7 bases. Germline V CDR1 and CDR2: MDHEN, SYDVKM. J was trimmed by 7 bases and V by 4 bases; bases with no gene match: 13. CDR3 size: 16 residues. The full variable domain, completed using reference TRBV28 and TRBJ1-5, is DVKVTQSSRYLVKRTGEKVFLECVQDMDHENMFWYRQDPGLGLRLIYFSYDVKMKEKGDIPEGYSVSREKKERFSLILESASTNQTSMYLCASSSSTGVNRQPQHFGDGTRLSIL.

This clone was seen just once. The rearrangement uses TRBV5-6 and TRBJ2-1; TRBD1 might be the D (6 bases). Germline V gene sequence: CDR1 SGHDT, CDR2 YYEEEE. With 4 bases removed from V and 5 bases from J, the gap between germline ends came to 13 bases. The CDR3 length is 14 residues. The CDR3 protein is CASSTGTTNNEQFF. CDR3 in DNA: TGTGCCAGCAGCACCGGGACAACCAACAATGAGCAGTTCTTC.

CDR3 in amino acids: CASSPNRGGATNNEKLFF. The DNA for the CDR3 is TGCGCCAGCAGCCCAAACAGGGGAGGGGCTACTAATAATGAAAAACTGTTTTTT. The chain recombines TRBV5-1 with TRBJ1-4, with TRBD1 matching 7 bases. The CDR3 loop spans 18 amino acids. CDR1 and CDR2 from the germline V gene are SGHRS and YFSETQ. The trim removed 4 bases at V and 4 bases at J, leaving 16 bases unmatched.

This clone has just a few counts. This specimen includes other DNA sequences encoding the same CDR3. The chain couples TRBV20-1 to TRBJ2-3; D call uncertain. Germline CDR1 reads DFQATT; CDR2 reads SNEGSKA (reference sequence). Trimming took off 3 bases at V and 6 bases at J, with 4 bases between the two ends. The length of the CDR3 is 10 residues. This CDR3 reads CSARVDTQYF. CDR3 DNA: TGCAGTGCTAGGGTTGATACGCAGTATTTT.

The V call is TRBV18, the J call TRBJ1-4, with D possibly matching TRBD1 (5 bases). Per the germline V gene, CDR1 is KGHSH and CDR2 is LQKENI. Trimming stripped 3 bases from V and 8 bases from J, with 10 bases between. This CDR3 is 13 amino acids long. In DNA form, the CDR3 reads TGTGCCAGCTCACCCACGGAGGGGGAAAAACTGTTTTTT. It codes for CASSPTEGEKLFF.

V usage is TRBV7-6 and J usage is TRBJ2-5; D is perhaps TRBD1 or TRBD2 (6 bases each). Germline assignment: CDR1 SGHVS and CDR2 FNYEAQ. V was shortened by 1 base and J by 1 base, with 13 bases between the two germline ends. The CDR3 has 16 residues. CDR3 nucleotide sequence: TGTGCCAGCAGCTTAGGGGGGGCAGGGAGCCAAGAGACCCAGTACTTC. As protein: CASSLGGAGSQETQYF.

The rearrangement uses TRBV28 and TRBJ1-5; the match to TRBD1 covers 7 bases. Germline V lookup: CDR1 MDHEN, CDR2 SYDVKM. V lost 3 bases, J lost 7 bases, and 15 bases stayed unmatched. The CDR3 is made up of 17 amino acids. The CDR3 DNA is TGTGCCAGCAGTTTCACCTTCAGACAGGGAGTAGGGCAGCCCCAGCATTTT. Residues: CASSFTFRQGVGQPQHF.

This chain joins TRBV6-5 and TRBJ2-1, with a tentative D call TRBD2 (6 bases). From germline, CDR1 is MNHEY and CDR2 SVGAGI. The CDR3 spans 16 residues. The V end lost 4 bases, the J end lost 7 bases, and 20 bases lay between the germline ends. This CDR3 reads CASSFPSGAGYNEQFF. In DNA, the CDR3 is TGTGCCAGCAGTTTCCCGTCCGGGGCGGGATATAATGAGCAGTTCTTC.

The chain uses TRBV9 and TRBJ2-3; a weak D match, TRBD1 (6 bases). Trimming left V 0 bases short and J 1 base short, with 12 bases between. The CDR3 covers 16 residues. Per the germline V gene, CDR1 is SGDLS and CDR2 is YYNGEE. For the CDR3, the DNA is TGTGCCAGCAGCGTAGTGGGGGCGGGTCGCACAGATACGCAGTATTTT. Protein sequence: CASSVVGAGRTDTQYF.